These T cell receptor beta chains were read from a single sample in a study of blood T cell repertoires in COVID-19. Sequenced by immunoSEQ multiplex PCR; TCRdb stores in-frame clones only, minus some. This sample carries about 54,000 clones, about 88% of them seen once, and the ten largest clones take 8.5%. Sequenced sample: peripheral blood. All receptors come from a man aged 60-69 years with active COVID-19. The CDR3 runs from the conserved cysteine through the conserved F or W. D genes are given only for firm matches. Size tells how often a clone was seen (once, few, many) or the class of an expanded clone, and some rows leave it out.

j_call: TRBJ2-1
d_call: TRBD2
v_call: TRBV9
clone_size: -
cdr3_nt: TGTGCCAGCAGCGTAGACCAGCGGGAGATAAATGAGCAGTTCTTC
cdr3_aa: CASSVDQREINEQFF

j_call: TRBJ2-3
d_call: TRBD2
v_call: TRBV24-1
clone_size: -
cdr3_nt: TGTGCCACCAGTGGAGCGGGGACCACAGATACGCAGTATTTT
cdr3_aa: CATSGAGTTDTQYF

j_call: TRBJ2-3
d_call: TRBD2
v_call: TRBV7-6
clone_size: -
cdr3_nt: TGTGCCAGCAGCTTAGGCGGGAGAGACACAGATACGCAGTATTTT
cdr3_aa: CASSLGGRDTDTQYF

j_call: TRBJ2-3
d_call: TRBD2
v_call: TRBV9
clone_size: -
cdr3_nt: TGTGCCAGCAGCAAAGCGGGAGGAGAAGATACGCAGTATTTT
cdr3_aa: CASSKAGGEDTQYF

j_call: TRBJ2-1
d_call: -
v_call: TRBV10-1
clone_size: -
cdr3_nt: TGCGCCAGCAGTGCTGGGCCGGACTACTACAATGAGCAGTTCTTC
cdr3_aa: CASSAGPDYYNEQFF

j_call: TRBJ2-7
d_call: TRBD2
v_call: TRBV25-1
clone_size: -
cdr3_nt: TGTGCCAGCAGTGGAGCCACTAGCGGGAGGGCCTGGGAGCAGTACTTC
cdr3_aa: CASSGATSGRAWEQYF

j_call: TRBJ2-7
d_call: -
v_call: TRBV5-3
clone_size: few
cdr3_nt: TGTGCCAGAATGGAGGTCGAGAACGAGCAGTACTTC
cdr3_aa: CARMEVENEQYF

j_call: TRBJ2-7
d_call: TRBD1
v_call: TRBV29-1
clone_size: -
cdr3_nt: TGCAGCGTAGTCGACCTCAGGGGGAGAAGTTACGAGCAGTACTTC
cdr3_aa: CSVVDLRGRSYEQYF

j_call: TRBJ1-2
d_call: -
v_call: TRBV14
clone_size: -
cdr3_nt: TGTGCCAGCAGCCAAGAGGCTCGAGGGAGGAGGAATGGCTACACCTTC
cdr3_aa: CASSQEARGRRNGYTF

j_call: TRBJ2-1
d_call: -
v_call: TRBV11-2
clone_size: -
cdr3_nt: TGTGCCAGCAGCTTAGTAGGGACGGGGACATACAATGAGCAGTTCTTC
cdr3_aa: CASSLVGTGTYNEQFF

j_call: TRBJ1-1
d_call: TRBD1
v_call: TRBV27
clone_size: -
cdr3_nt: TGTGCCAGCAGTTTCGACAGGGGGAATCTGAACACTGAAGCTTTCTTT
cdr3_aa: CASSFDRGNLNTEAFF

j_call: TRBJ2-1
d_call: TRBD2
v_call: TRBV7-7
clone_size: once
cdr3_nt: TGTGCTAGCAGCTTAGACCCCTGGACTAGCGGGAGGGCCAATGAGCAGTTCTTC
cdr3_aa: CASSLDPWTSGRANEQFF

j_call: TRBJ2-2
d_call: -
v_call: TRBV2
clone_size: once
cdr3_nt: TGTGCCAGCGGTAGAACAGTTACCGGGGAGCTGTTTTTT
cdr3_aa: CASGRTVTGELFF

j_call: TRBJ2-7
d_call: TRBD2
v_call: TRBV7-8
clone_size: -
cdr3_nt: TGTGCCAGCAGGGGACTAGCGGGCTACGAGCAGTACTTC
cdr3_aa: CASRGLAGYEQYF

j_call: TRBJ2-3
d_call: -
v_call: TRBV7-3
clone_size: -
cdr3_nt: TGTGCCAGCAGTGATAGCCGAGGGGATACGCAGTATTTT
cdr3_aa: CASSDSRGDTQYF

j_call: TRBJ2-3
d_call: -
v_call: TRBV6-4
clone_size: -
cdr3_nt: TGTGCCAGCAGTAGCGGTAGCACAGATACGCAGTATTTT
cdr3_aa: CASSSGSTDTQYF

j_call: TRBJ1-1
d_call: -
v_call: TRBV27
clone_size: -
cdr3_nt: TGTGCCAGCACCACACTCTCGTGGCACCGGGGAGTGGTTGTTGAAGCTTTCTTT
cdr3_aa: CASTTLSWHRGVVVEAFF

j_call: TRBJ2-5
d_call: -
v_call: TRBV13
clone_size: -
cdr3_nt: TGTGCCAGCAGCTCCCGCTGGGGGGAAGAGACCCAGTACTTC
cdr3_aa: CASSSRWGEETQYF

j_call: TRBJ1-5
d_call: -
v_call: TRBV19
clone_size: -
cdr3_nt: TGTGCCAGTACAAACTGGGGGGGGCGGCCCCAGCATTTT
cdr3_aa: CASTNWGGRPQHF

j_call: TRBJ2-7
d_call: -
v_call: TRBV27
clone_size: -
cdr3_nt: TGTGCCAGCAGTTTAAGTCCCGACAATACCTACGAGCAGTACTTC
cdr3_aa: CASSLSPDNTYEQYF

j_call: TRBJ1-2
d_call: TRBD1
v_call: TRBV29-1
clone_size: once
cdr3_nt: TGCAGCGTTAGAGGACAGGTCGGCTATGGCTACACCTTC
cdr3_aa: CSVRGQVGYGYTF

j_call: TRBJ1-1
d_call: TRBD1
v_call: TRBV19
clone_size: -
cdr3_nt: TGTGCCAGTAGTAGCAGGGGGCTAGTGAACACTGAAGCTTTCTTT
cdr3_aa: CASSSRGLVNTEAFF

j_call: TRBJ1-5
d_call: -
v_call: TRBV11-2
clone_size: -
cdr3_nt: TGTGCCAGCAGCTTAATCAGCGATCAGCCCCAGCATTTT
cdr3_aa: CASSLISDQPQHF

j_call: TRBJ1-1
d_call: -
v_call: TRBV12-3/TRBV12-4
clone_size: few
cdr3_nt: TGTGCCAGCTCCCGGCGGGGGGATGGTGAAGCTTTCTTT
cdr3_aa: CASSRRGDGEAFF

j_call: TRBJ1-1
d_call: -
v_call: TRBV20-1
clone_size: -
cdr3_nt: TGCAGTGCCGGGCGGGACACTGAAGCTTTCTTT
cdr3_aa: CSAGRDTEAFF

j_call: TRBJ2-5
d_call: TRBD1
v_call: TRBV29-1
clone_size: -
cdr3_nt: TGCAGCGACGATGACAGGGGTAAAGAGACCCAGTACTTC
cdr3_aa: CSDDDRGKETQYF

j_call: TRBJ2-7
d_call: TRBD2
v_call: TRBV9
clone_size: -
cdr3_nt: TGTGCCAGCAGCGTAGACCCTAGCGGGTACGAGCAGTACTTC
cdr3_aa: CASSVDPSGYEQYF